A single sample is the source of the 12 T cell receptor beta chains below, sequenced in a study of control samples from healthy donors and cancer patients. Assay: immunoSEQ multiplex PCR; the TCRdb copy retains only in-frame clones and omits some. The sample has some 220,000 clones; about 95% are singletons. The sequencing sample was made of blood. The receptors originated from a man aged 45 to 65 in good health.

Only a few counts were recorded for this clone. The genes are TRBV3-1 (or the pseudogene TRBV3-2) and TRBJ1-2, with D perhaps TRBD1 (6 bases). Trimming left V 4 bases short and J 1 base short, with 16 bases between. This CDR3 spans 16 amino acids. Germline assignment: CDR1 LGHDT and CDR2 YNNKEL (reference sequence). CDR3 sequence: CASSRSWTEINYGYTF. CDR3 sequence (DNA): TGTGCCAGCAGCCGTTCGTGGACAGAGATTAACTATGGCTACACCTTC.

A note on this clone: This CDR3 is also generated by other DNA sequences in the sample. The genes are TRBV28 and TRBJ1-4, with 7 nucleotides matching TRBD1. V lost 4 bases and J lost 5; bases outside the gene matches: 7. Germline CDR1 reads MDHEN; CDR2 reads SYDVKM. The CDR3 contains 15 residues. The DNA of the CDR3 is TGTGCCAGCAGTTCCCGGACAGGACGGAATGAAAAACTGTTTTTT. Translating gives CASSSRTGRNEKLFF.

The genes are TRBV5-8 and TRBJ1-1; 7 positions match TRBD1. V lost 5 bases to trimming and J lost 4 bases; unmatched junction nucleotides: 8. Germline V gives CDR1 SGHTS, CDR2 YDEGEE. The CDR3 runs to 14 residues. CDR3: CASSFDRVGTEAFF. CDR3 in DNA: TGTGCCAGCAGTTTTGACAGGGTGGGCACTGAAGCTTTCTTT.

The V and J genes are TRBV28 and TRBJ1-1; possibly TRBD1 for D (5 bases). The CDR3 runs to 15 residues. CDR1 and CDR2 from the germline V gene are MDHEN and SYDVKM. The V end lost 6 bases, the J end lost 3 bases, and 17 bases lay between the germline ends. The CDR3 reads CASSQSRDLDTEAFF. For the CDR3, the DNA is TGTGCCAGCAGCCAATCTAGGGACTTAGACACTGAAGCTTTCTTT. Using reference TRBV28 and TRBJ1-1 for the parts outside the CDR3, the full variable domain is DVKVTQSSRYLVKRTGEKVFLECVQDMDHENMFWYRQDPGLGLRLIYFSYDVKMKEKGDIPEGYSVSREKKERFSLILESASTNQTSMYLCASSQSRDLDTEAFFGQGTRLTVV.

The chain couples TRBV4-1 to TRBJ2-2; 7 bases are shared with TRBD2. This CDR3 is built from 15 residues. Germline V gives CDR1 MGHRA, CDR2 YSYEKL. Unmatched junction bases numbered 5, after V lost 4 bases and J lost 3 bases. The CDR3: CASSPWEGYTGELFF. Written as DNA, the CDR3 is TGCGCCAGCAGCCCCTGGGAGGGGTACACCGGGGAGCTGTTTTTT.

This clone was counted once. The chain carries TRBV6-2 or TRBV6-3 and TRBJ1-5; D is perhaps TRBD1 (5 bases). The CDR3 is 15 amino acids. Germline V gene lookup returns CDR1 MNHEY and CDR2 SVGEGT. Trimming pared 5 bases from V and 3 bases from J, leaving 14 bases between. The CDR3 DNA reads TGTGCCAGCAGTCCGCACGGGGGAGACAATCAGCCCCAGCATTTT. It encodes CASSPHGGDNQPQHF.

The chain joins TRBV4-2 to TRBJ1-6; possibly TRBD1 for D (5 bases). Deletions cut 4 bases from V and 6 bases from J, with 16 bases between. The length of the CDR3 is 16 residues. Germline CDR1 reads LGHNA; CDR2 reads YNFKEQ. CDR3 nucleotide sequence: TGTGCCAGCAGCCTCCCTACCGGGACGGCTAATTCACCCCTCCACTTT. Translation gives CASSLPTGTANSPLHF.

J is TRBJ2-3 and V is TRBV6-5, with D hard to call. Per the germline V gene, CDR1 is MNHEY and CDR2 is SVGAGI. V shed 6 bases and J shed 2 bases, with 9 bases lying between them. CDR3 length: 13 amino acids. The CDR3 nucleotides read TGTGCCAGCAGCCGAACTCCCACAGATACGCAGTATTTT. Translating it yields CASSRTPTDTQYF.

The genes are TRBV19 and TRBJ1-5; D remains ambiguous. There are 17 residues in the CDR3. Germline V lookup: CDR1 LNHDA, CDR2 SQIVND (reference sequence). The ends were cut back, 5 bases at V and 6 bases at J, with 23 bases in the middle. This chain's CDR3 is CASSLITVHLAGQPQHF. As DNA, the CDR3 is TGTGCCAGTAGTCTCATAACAGTCCATCTCGCAGGTCAGCCCCAGCATTTT. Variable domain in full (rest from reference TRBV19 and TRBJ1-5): DGGITQSPKYLFRKEGQNVTLSCEQNLNHDAMYWYRQDPGQGLRLIYYSQIVNDFQKGDIAEGYSVSREKKESFPLTVTSAQKNPTAFYLCASSLITVHLAGQPQHFGDGTRLSIL.

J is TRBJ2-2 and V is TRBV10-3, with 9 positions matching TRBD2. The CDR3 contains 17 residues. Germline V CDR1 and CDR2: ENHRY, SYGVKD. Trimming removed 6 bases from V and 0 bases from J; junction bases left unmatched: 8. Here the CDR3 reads CAISNLAGRTNTGELFF. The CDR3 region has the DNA TGTGCCATCAGCAACCTAGCGGGGCGCACGAACACCGGGGAGCTGTTTTTT.

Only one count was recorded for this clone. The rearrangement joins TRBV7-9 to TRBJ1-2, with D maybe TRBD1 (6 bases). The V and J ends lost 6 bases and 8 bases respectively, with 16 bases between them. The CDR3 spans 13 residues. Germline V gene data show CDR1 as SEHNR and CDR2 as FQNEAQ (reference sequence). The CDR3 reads CASSPKGGSGYTF. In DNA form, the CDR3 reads TGTGCCAGCAGTCCCAAGGGGGGATCCGGCTACACCTTC.

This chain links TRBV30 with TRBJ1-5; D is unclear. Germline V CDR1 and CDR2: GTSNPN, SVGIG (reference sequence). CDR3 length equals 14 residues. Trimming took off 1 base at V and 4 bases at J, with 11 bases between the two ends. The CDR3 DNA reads TGTGCCTGGAGTGATCGGACCTTAAATCAGCCCCAGCATTTT. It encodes CAWSDRTLNQPQHF.